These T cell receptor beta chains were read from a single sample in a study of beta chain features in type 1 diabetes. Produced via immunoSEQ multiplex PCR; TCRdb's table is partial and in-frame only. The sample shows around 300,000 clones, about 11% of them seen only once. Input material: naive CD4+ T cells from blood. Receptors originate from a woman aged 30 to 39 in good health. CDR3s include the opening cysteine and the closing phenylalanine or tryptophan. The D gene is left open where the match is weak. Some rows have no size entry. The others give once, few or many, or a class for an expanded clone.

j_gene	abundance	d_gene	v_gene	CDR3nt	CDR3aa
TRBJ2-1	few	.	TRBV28	TGTGCCAGCAGTTGGTCGGCGGTATCCTACAATGAGCAGTTCTTC	CASSWSAVSYNEQFF
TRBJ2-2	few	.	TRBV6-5	TGTGCCAGCAGTAAAGGACAAACCCACGGGGAGCTGTTTTTT	CASSKGQTHGELFF
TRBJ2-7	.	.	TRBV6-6	TGTGCCAGCAGTTTTCAGGGGCAGGGGGAGCAGTACTTC	CASSFQGQGEQYF
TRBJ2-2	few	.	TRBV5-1	TGCGCCAGCAGCTCGCTCCAGGGTACCGGGGAGCTGTTTTTT	CASSSLQGTGELFF
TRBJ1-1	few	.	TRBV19	TGTGCCAGTAGCGGCCAGGTTAACACTGAAGCTTTCTTT	CASSGQVNTEAFF
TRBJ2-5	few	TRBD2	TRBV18	TGTGCCAGCTCGGTGGGACTAGCGGGAGAGGGAGAGACCCAGTACTTC	CASSVGLAGEGETQYF
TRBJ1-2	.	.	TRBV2	TGTGCCAGCAGTGACGGCAGGGCCTGGGGCTACACCTTC	CASSDGRAWGYTF
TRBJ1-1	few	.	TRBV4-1	TGCGCCAGCAGCCAGCAGATTCTGAACACTGAAGCTTTCTTT	CASSQQILNTEAFF
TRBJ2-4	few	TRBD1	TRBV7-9	TGTGCCAGCAGCTTAGGAGGGGGATGGGACAGAACCTCATTC	CASSLGGGWDRTSF
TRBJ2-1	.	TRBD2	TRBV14	TGTGCCAGCAGCCAAGCTAGCGGGACCGCCTACAATGAGCAGTTCTTC	CASSQASGTAYNEQFF
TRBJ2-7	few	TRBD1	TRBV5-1	TGCGCCAGCAGCTTGCAAGTGACAGGGGGATACGAGCAGTACTTC	CASSLQVTGGYEQYF
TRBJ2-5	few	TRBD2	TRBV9	TGTGCCAGCAGCTCAGTGACTAGCGGGGCCGTAGAGGCCCAGTACTTC	CASSSVTSGAVEAQYF
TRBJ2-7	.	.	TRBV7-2	TGTGCCAGCAGCTTAGGGGGGGTGGCGGGAAGGTCCTACGAGCAGTACTTC	CASSLGGVAGRSYEQYF
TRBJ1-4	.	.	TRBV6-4	TGTGCCAGCAACCCCATCCGGGGGGCTAATGAAAAACTGTTTTTT	CASNPIRGANEKLFF
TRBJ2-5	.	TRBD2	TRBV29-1	TGCAGCGTGAGAGCGGGAGGGAGGATCGAGACCCAGTACTTC	CSVRAGGRIETQYF
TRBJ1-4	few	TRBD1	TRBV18	TGTGCCAGCTCACCAGGACAGGGTACCCTTGAAAAACTGTTTTTT	CASSPGQGTLEKLFF
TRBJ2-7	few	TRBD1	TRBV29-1	TGCAGCGTTGAGTCCCGACAGGGCTACGAGCAGTACTTC	CSVESRQGYEQYF
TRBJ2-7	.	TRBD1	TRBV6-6	TGTGCCAGCAGGGACAGGGTCGTTATCTACGAGCAGTACTTC	CASRDRVVIYEQYF
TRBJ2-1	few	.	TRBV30	TGTGCCTGGAGCGCACCGGGTGATGAGCAGTTCTTC	CAWSAPGDEQFF
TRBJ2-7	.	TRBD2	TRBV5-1	TGCGCCAGCAGCTCTCCCGGTATAGCGGGAGGAATCCCCTACGAGCAGTACTTC	CASSSPGIAGGIPYEQYF
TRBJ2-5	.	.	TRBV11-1	TGTGCCAGCAGCTTATTTGGGGCCCCCCAAGAGACCCAGTACTTC	CASSLFGAPQETQYF
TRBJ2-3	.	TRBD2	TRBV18	TGTGCCAGCTCACCACGCAATAGCGGGAGCTCTAGCACAGATACGCAGTATTTT	CASSPRNSGSSSTDTQYF
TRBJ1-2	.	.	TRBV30	TGTGCCTGGAGTAGACAGCACTATGGCTACACCTTC	CAWSRQHYGYTF
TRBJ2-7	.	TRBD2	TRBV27	TGTGCCAGCAGTTTATCAGTAGCGGGGGAGCAGTACTTC	CASSLSVAGEQYF
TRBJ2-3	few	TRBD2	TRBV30	TGTGCCTGGACTCGATCAGCGGGAGGATCAGATACGCAGTATTTT	CAWTRSAGGSDTQYF
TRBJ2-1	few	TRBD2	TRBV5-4	TGTGCCAGCACCGACTTAAAAGCGGGGGATGAGCAGTTCTTC	CASTDLKAGDEQFF
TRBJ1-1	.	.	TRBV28	TGTGCCAGCAGTTTCCCCGGGGTCTCGGGAGCTTTCTTT	CASSFPGVSGAFF
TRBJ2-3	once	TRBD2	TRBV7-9	TGTGCCAGCAGCTTAGGTAGAACTAGCGGTTCAGATACGCAGTATTTT	CASSLGRTSGSDTQYF
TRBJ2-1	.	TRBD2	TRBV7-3	TGTACCAGCAGCCTGTCGAGGGGAGGGAACTACAATGAGCAGTTCTTC	CTSSLSRGGNYNEQFF
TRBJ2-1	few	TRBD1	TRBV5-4	TGTGCCAGCAGCTCGGGACAGGGGATCGACAGGCAGTTCTTC	CASSSGQGIDRQFF
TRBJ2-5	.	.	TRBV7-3	TGTGCCAGCAGCTTGAAGGGGGGGGATCGGGAGACCCAGTACTTC	CASSLKGGDRETQYF
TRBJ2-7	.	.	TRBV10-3	TGTGCCATCAGTGAGATGCAGGCCTCCTACGAGCAGTACTTC	CAISEMQASYEQYF
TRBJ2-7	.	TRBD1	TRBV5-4	TGTGCCAGCAGCCGCGGGGGGACAGGGGTGGACGAGCAGTACTTC	CASSRGGTGVDEQYF
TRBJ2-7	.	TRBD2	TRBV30	TGTGCCTGGAGTGCCGGACTAGCAAATGAGCAGTACTTC	CAWSAGLANEQYF
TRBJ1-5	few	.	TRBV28	TGTGCCAGCAGTTTATCAGGGTATAGCAATCAGCCCCAGCATTTT	CASSLSGYSNQPQHF
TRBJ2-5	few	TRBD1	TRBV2	TGTGCCAGCAGGGCGGGACAGGCAAAAGAGACCCAGTACTTC	CASRAGQAKETQYF
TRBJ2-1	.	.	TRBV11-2	TGTGCCAGCAGCTTAAACAAGGGGGACAAGGCGGACAATGAGCAGTTCTTC	CASSLNKGDKADNEQFF
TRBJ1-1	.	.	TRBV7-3	TGTGCCAGCAGCCCTTCAGGGGCCCCCCAGAGTTTCTTT	CASSPSGAPQSFF
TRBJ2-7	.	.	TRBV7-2	TGTGCCAGCAGCTTAGCTCGGGACACCTACGAGCAGTACTTC	CASSLARDTYEQYF
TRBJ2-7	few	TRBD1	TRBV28	TGTGCCAGCAGCCCCCACAGGGGGATGGTAAACGAGCAGTACTTC	CASSPHRGMVNEQYF
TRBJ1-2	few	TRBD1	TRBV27	TGTGCCAGCAGTTTAGCCCGACAGGGGATCGGCTACACCTTC	CASSLARQGIGYTF
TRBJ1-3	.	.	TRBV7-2	TGTGCCAGCAGCTTAAGACAGATAGAGACTGGAAACACCATATATTTT	CASSLRQIETGNTIYF
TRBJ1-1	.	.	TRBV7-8	TGTGCCAGCAGCTTCGCAGGTGTCATGAACACTGAAGCTTTCTTT	CASSFAGVMNTEAFF
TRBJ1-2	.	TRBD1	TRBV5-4	TGTGCCAGCAGCTTGGCCGGGACAGGGGGGTATGGCTACACCTTC	CASSLAGTGGYGYTF
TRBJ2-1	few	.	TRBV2	TGTGCCAGCAGCTCCAATGAGCAGTTCTTC	CASSSNEQFF
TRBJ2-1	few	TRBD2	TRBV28	TGTGGTAGCGGGACGACACCCACCTACAATGAGCAGTTCTTC	CGSGTTPTYNEQFF
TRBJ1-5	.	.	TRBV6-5	TGTGCCAGTAGAGACAGTCTCTATCAGCCCCAGCATTTT	CASRDSLYQPQHF
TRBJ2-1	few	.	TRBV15	TGTGCCACCAGCAGCAGCGCCAGGGGCTACAATGAGCAGTTCTTC	CATSSSARGYNEQFF
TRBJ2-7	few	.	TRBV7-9	TGTGCCAGCAGCTTAAAGGACAGCTCCTACGAGCAGTACTTC	CASSLKDSSYEQYF
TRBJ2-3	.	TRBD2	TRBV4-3	TGCGCCAGCAGCCAGTGGACTAGCGGACCCACAGATACGCAGTATTTT	CASSQWTSGPTDTQYF
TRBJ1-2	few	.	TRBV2	TGTGCCAGCAGCCTCGTCCCCCATGGCTACACCTTC	CASSLVPHGYTF
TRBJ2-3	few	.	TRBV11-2	TGTGCCAGCAGGAAACTAAAGGGGACAATCGAGCAAGATACGCAGTATTTT	CASRKLKGTIEQDTQYF
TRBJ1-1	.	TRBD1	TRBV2	TGTGCCAGCAGTGAATTCGGGACAGGGGCGTCCTACACTGAAGCTTTCTTT	CASSEFGTGASYTEAFF
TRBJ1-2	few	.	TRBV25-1	TGTGCCAGCAGTGTGGGGGGTAACTATGGCTACACCTTC	CASSVGGNYGYTF
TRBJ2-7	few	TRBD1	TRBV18	TGTGCCAGCTCAGCGCCCGGGACAGGGGGTTCCGAGCAGTACTTC	CASSAPGTGGSEQYF
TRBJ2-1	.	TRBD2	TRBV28	TGTGCCAGCAGTTTGGCTTTAGCGGGATGGTTCTTC	CASSLALAGWFF
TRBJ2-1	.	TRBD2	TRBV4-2	TGTGCCAGCAGCCAAGATTCTGCGGGAGGGCCTTTAAGTAATGAGCAGTTCTTC	CASSQDSAGGPLSNEQFF